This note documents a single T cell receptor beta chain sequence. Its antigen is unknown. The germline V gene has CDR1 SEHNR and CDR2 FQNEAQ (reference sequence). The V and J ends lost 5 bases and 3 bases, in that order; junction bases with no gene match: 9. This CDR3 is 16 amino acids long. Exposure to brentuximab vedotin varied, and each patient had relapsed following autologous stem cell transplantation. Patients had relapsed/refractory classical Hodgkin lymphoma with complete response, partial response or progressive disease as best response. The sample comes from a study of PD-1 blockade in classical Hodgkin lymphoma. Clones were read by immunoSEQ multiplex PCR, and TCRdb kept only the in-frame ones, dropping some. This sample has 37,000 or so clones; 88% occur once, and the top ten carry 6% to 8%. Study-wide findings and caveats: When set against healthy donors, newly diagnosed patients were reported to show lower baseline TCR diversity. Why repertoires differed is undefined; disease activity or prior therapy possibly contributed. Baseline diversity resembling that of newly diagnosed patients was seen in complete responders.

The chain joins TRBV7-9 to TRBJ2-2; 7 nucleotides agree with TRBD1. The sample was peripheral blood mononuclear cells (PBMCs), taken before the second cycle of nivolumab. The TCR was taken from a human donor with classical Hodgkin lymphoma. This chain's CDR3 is CASSTPTGSDTGELFF. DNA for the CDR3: TGTGCCAGCAGCACTCCGACAGGGAGTGACACCGGGGAGCTGTTTTTT.